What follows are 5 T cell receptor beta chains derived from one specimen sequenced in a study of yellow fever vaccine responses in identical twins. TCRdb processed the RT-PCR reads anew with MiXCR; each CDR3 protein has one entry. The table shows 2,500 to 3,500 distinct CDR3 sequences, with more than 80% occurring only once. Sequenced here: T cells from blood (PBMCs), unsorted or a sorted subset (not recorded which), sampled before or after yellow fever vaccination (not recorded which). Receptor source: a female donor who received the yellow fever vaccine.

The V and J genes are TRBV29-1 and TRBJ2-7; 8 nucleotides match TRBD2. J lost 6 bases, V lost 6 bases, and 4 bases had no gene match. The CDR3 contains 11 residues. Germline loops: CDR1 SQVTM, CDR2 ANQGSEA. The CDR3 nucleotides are TGCAGCGTGAGCGGGAGCGGCGAGCAGTACTTC. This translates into CSVSGSGEQYF.

The CDR3 nucleotides read TGTGCCAGCAGAAGACAGGGGGCGTCTGGAAACACCATATATTTT. Translated, it gives CASRRQGASGNTIYF. The chain is built from TRBV6-1 and TRBJ1-3; TRBD1 matches at 10 bases. Trimming took 6 bases from V and 1 from J; bases not matched to a gene: 3. The CDR3 length is 15 residues. Germline lookup yields CDR1 MNHNS and CDR2 SASEGT.

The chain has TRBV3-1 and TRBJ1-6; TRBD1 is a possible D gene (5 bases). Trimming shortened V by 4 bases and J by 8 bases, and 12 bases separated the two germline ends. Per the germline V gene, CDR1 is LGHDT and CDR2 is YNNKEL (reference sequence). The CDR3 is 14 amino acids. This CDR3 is CASSLTGGDSPLHF. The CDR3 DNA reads TGTGCCAGCAGCCTAACCGGAGGGGATTCACCCCTCCACTTT.

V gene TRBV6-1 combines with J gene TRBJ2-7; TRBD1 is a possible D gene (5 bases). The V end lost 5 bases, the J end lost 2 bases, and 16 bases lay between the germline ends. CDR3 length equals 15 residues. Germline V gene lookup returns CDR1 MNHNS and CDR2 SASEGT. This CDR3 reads CASSQGRIGAYEQYF. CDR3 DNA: TGTGCCAGCAGTCAGGGCCGCATAGGGGCCTACGAGCAGTACTTC.

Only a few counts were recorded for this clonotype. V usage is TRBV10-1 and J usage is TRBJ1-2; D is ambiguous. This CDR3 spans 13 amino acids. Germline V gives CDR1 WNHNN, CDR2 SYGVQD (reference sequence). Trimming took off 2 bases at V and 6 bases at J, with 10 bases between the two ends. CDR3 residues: CASSEPRLNGYTF. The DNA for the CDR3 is TGCGCCAGCAGTGAGCCCAGGTTAAATGGCTACACCTTC.